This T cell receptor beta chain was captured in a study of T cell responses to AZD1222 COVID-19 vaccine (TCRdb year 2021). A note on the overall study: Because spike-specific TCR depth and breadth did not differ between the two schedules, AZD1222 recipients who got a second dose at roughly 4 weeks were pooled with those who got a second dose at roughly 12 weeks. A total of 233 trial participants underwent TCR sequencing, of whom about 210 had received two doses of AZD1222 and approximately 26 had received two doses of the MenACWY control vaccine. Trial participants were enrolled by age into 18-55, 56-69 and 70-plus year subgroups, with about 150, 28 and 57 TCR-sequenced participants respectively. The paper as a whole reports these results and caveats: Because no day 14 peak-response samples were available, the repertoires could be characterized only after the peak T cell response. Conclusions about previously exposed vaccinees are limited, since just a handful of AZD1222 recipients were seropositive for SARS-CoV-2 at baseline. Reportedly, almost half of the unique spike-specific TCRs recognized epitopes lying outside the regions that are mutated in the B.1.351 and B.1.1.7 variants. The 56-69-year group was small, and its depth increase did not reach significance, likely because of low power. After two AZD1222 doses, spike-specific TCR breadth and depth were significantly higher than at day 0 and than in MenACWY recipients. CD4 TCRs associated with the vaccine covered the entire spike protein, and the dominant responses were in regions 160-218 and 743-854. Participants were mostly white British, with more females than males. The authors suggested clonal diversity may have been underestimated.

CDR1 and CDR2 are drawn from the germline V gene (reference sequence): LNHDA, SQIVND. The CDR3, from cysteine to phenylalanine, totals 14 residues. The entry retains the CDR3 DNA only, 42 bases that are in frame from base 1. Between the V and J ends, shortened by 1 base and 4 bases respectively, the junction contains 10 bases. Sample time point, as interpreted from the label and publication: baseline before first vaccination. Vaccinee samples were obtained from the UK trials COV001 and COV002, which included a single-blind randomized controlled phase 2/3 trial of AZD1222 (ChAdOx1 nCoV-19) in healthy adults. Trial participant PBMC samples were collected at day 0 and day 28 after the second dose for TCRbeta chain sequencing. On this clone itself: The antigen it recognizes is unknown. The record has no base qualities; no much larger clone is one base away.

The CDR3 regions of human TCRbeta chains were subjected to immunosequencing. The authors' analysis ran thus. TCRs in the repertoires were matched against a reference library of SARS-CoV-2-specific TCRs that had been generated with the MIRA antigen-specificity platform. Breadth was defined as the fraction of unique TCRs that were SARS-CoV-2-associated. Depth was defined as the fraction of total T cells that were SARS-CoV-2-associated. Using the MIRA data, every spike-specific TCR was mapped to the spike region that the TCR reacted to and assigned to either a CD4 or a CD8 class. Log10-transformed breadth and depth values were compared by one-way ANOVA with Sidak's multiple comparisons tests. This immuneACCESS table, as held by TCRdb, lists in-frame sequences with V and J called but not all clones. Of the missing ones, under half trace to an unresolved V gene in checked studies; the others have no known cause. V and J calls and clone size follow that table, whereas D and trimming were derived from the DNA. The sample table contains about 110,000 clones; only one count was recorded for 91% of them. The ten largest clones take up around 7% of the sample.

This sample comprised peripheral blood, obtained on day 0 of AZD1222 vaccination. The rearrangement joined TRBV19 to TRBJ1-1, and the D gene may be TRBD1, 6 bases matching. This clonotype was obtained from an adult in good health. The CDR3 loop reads CASSIGNRATEAFF. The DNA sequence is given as TGTGCCAGTAGTATAGGGAACAGGGCCACTGAAGCTTTCTTT.